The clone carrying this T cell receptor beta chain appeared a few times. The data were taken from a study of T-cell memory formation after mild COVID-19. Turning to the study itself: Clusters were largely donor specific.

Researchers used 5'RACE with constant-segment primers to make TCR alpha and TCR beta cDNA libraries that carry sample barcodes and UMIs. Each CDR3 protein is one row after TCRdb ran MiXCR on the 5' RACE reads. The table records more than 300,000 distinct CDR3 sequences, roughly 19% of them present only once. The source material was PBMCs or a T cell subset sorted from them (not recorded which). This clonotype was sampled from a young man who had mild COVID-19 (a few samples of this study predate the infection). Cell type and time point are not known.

Here the CDR3 reads CASSPPDLIVAFF. The CDR3 DNA sequence: TGTGCCAGCTCACCACCGGACCTCATAGTAGCTTTCTTT. The V call is TRBV18, the J call TRBJ1-1; D is undetermined. Trimming took off 0 bases at V and 10 bases at J, with 12 bases between the two ends. This CDR3 contains 13 residues. Germline V lookup: CDR1 KGHSH, CDR2 LQKENI.